The 17 T cell receptor beta chains below all came from one sample that was sequenced in a study of blood T cell repertoires in COVID-19. Clones were read by immunoSEQ multiplex PCR, and TCRdb kept only the in-frame ones, dropping some. The sample contains 220,000 or so clones, more than 65% of which appear only once. Sequenced material: peripheral blood. The receptors were gathered from a woman of 80 years or more with acute or convalescent COVID-19.

The V call is TRBV5-4, the J call TRBJ2-3; the D gene is possibly TRBD2 (6 bases). The V gene's germline CDR1 is SGHNT and CDR2 YYREEE (reference sequence). V dropped 4 bases and J dropped 4 bases, with 10 bases sitting between them. The CDR3 consists of 13 residues. The DNA of the CDR3 is TGTGCCAGCAGCAGGGACTTCTCAGATACGCAGTATTTT. As protein: CASSRDFSDTQYF.

The chain is built from TRBV29-1 and TRBJ1-1; the D gene is possibly TRBD1 (6 bases). Germline CDR1 reads SQVTM; CDR2 reads ANQGSEA. Trimming pared 6 bases from V and 4 bases from J, leaving 15 bases between. The CDR3 consists of 13 residues. The CDR3 region has the DNA TGCAGCGTCCGACAGGAAATACGCACTGAAGCTTTCTTT. It encodes CSVRQEIRTEAFF.

DNA for the CDR3: TGTGCCACCAGCAGGGGACAGGGGTTGAACACTGAAGCTTTCTTT. The encoded protein is CATSRGQGLNTEAFF. V gene TRBV15 combines with J gene TRBJ1-1; 10 nucleotides line up with TRBD1. Germline V gene lookup returns CDR1 LNHNV and CDR2 YYDKDF (reference sequence). J was trimmed by 0 bases and V by 3 bases; bases with no gene match: 1. The CDR3 totals 15 residues.

This CDR3 reads CASGPAVFLETQYF. CDR3 DNA sequence: TGTGCCAGCGGGCCCGCAGTATTTCTAGAGACCCAGTACTTC. The genes are TRBV3-1 (or the pseudogene TRBV3-2) and TRBJ2-5; no definite D call. Per germline, CDR1 LGHDT and CDR2 YNNKEL (reference sequence). Trimming took 8 bases from V and 4 from J, leaving 17 bases between them. This CDR3 is 14 amino acids long.

Ten or more counts support this clone. The chain is built from TRBV6-5 and TRBJ2-1; a weak D match, TRBD1 (5 bases). Trimming removed 5 bases from V and 5 bases from J, with 10 bases in between. The CDR3 covers 13 residues. Germline V gives CDR1 MNHEY, CDR2 SVGAGI. The CDR3 spells CASSPPGNNEQFF. For the CDR3, the DNA is TGTGCCAGCAGTCCACCAGGGAACAATGAGCAGTTCTTC.

The V call is TRBV9, the J call TRBJ2-6; D perhaps matches TRBD2 (6 bases). Germline V lookup: CDR1 SGDLS, CDR2 YYNGEE. V gave up 0 bases and J gave up 0 bases, with 16 bases separating them. The CDR3 spans 19 residues. The CDR3 reads CASSVALGTPSSGANVLTF. Here the CDR3 DNA reads TGTGCCAGCAGCGTAGCCTTGGGGACTCCGAGCTCTGGGGCCAACGTCCTGACTTTC.

CDR3: CARTTSGPLDLADTQYF. The CDR3 DNA is TGTGCCAGGACAACTAGCGGACCCCTAGATTTGGCAGATACGCAGTATTTT. The J gene is TRBJ2-3, the V gene TRBV21-1; the table assigns TRBD2, which was not confirmed against the DNA. TRBV21-1 is termed a pseudogene. The CDR3 is 17 amino acids.

In its sample, this clone was seen once. The V call is TRBV27, the J call TRBJ1-2, with 8 positions matching TRBD1. The CDR3 has 17 amino acids. After removal of 5 bases from V and 3 bases from J, the junction contained 14 bases not matched to a gene. Germline lookup yields CDR1 MNHEY and CDR2 SMNVEV (reference sequence). The CDR3 sequence is CASSPGRQYRGYYGYTF. The CDR3, as DNA: TGTGCCAGCAGTCCGGGCCGCCAGTACAGGGGGTACTATGGCTACACCTTC.

This clone was recorded only once. Other nucleotide sequences in the sample specify the same CDR3. The chain has TRBV2 and TRBJ1-1, with 8 bases identical to TRBD1. Trimming at V came to 5 bases and at J to 4 bases, leaving 0 bases not matched to a gene. CDR1 SNHLY and CDR2 FYNNEI come from the germline V gene. CDR3 length equals 12 residues. For the CDR3, the DNA is TGTGCCAGCAGTACAGGGGGCACTGAAGCTTTCTTT. Translated: CASSTGGTEAFF.

This sequence joins TRBV20-1 and TRBJ1-5, with TRBD1 identical over 10 bases. V dropped 3 bases and J dropped 3; count of bases not matched to a gene: 8. Germline CDR1 and CDR2: DFQATT and SNEGSKA (reference sequence). There are 16 residues in the CDR3. CDR3 protein: CSASRGTGVSNQPQHF. For the CDR3, the DNA is TGCAGTGCTAGTCGTGGGACAGGGGTATCCAATCAGCCCCAGCATTTT.

This sequence joins TRBV5-1 and TRBJ2-2; 8 bases map to TRBD2. The CDR3 runs 16 residues. The V gene's germline CDR1 is SGHRS and CDR2 YFSETQ. The trim removed 1 base at V and 2 bases at J, leaving 4 bases unmatched. This CDR3 reads CASSLRGGLNTGELFF. CDR3 nucleotides: TGCGCCAGCAGCTTGCGGGGGGGCCTCAACACCGGGGAGCTGTTTTTT.

The chain is built from TRBV30 and TRBJ1-2; 8 bases match TRBD1. The ends lost 8 bases at V and 0 bases at J; junction bases unmatched: 11. The CDR3 contains 15 residues. The germline V gene has CDR1 GTSNPN and CDR2 SVGIG (reference sequence). CDR3 region: CAGDRGALANYGYTF. Here the CDR3 DNA reads TGTGCCGGAGACAGGGGTGCCTTAGCTAACTATGGCTACACCTTC.

This clone was detected a few times. DNA for the CDR3: TGTGCCAGCAGCCAAGATCAGGGGACAGGGGCTGGCTCCTACAATGAGCAGTTCTTC. It encodes CASSQDQGTGAGSYNEQFF. The rearrangement uses TRBV3-1 (or the pseudogene TRBV3-2) and TRBJ2-1; TRBD1 matches 10 bases. From germline, CDR1 is LGHDT and CDR2 YNNKEL (reference sequence). The junction had 8 bases not matched to a gene; V was cut back by 0 bases and J by 0 bases. This CDR3 has 19 amino acids.

The gene calls are TRBV7-9 and TRBJ1-1; D may be TRBD1 (6 bases). The CDR3 is 15 residues long. From germline, CDR1 is SEHNR and CDR2 FQNEAQ (reference sequence). V lost 2 bases and J lost 1, with 11 bases in between. The CDR3 is CASSLRQGQNTEAFF. The DNA of the CDR3 is TGTGCCAGCAGCTTAAGGCAGGGACAGAACACTGAAGCTTTCTTT.

V is TRBV2 and J is TRBJ1-6; TRBD1 aligns across 8 bases. The V segment lost 6 bases and the J segment 6 bases; nucleotides outside the gene matches: 10. Germline V lookup: CDR1 SNHLY, CDR2 FYNNEI. The CDR3 is 16 amino acids. Written as DNA, the CDR3 is TGTGCCAGCAGCCTCCAGGGGGCTGTTTCTAATTCACCCCTCCACTTT. Translated, it gives CASSLQGAVSNSPLHF.

This rearrangement joins TRBV2 to TRBJ2-5, with D unresolved. Deletions cut 7 bases from V and 1 base from J, with 10 bases between. From germline, CDR1 is SNHLY and CDR2 FYNNEI. This CDR3 region has 13 residues. CDR3 coding DNA: TGTGCCAGCAAGCTTCAACCCCAAGAGACCCAGTACTTC. Translating it yields CASKLQPQETQYF.

This chain uses TRBV6-5 with TRBJ1-6; 8 positions match TRBD1. Germline V CDR1 and CDR2: MNHEY, SVGAGI. The ends lost 4 bases at V and 10 bases at J; junction bases unmatched: 3. The CDR3 runs to 13 residues. CDR3 DNA sequence: TGTGCCAGCAGTTTCCGGGACAGGTCACCCCTCCACTTT. This gives the protein CASSFRDRSPLHF.